This TCR beta chain was found in a study of blood T cell repertoires in COVID-19. Whole-study context: PBMCs, B-cell-depleted T cells, or T cells provided the cDNA or gDNA that made up the material.

Looked up from germline, CDR1 is SGHVS and CDR2 is FQNEAQ. The CDR3 runs 14 residues. With 5 bases clipped from V and 5 bases from J, the junction kept 6 bases outside the gene matches. In the authors' methods: The assay estimated nucleated cells by amplifying reference gene primers. The data were produced by immunoSEQ multiplex PCR, yet TCRdb's version contains in-frame clones alone and is incomplete. The DNA gave D and trimming, while V, J and clone size come from that table. The top ten clones hold roughly 2% of a sample with hundreds of thousands of clones, roughly 87% of them seen once. This clone came up a few times. Participants reported their clinical history, and cohort assignment relied on those reports.

The source material was PBMCs or T cells enriched from blood (not recorded which). J is TRBJ1-2 and V is TRBV7-8, with TRBD1 matching over 9 bases. The receptor was isolated from a woman in her 40s with acute COVID-19. The CDR3: CASSQRDRVYGYTF. The CDR3 DNA is TGTGCCAGCAGCCAACGGGACAGGGTGTATGGCTACACCTTC.